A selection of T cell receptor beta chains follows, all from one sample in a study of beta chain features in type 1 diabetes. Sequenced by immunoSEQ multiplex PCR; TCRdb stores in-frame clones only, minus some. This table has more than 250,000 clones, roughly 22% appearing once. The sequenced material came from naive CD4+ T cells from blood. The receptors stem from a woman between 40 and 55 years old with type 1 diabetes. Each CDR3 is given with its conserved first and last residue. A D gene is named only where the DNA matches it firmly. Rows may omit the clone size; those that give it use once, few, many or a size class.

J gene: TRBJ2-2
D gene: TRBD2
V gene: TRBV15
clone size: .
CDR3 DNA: TGTGCCACCAGCAGAGAGAGGGAGGGAGCGAACACCGGGGAGCTGTTTTTT
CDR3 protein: CATSREREGANTGELFF

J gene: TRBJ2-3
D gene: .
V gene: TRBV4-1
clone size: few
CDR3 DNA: TGCGCCAGCAGCCAAGACGTACAAGGCACAGATACGCAGTATTTT
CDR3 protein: CASSQDVQGTDTQYF

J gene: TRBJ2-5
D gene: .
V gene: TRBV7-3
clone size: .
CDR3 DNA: TGTGCCAGCAGCAAGGGAGTACAAGAGACCCAGTACTTC
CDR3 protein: CASSKGVQETQYF

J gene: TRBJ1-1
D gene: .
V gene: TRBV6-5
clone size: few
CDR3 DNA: TGTGCCAGCAGTTACCCCGGGGGGAACACTGAAGCTTTCTTT
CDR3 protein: CASSYPGGNTEAFF

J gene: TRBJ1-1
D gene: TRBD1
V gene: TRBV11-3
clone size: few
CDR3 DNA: TGTGCCAGCAGCTGGGGAAGGGGGCACGACACTGAAGCTTTCTTT
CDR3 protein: CASSWGRGHDTEAFF

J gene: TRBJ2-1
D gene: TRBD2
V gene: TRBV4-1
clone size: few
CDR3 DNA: TGCGCCAGCAGCCAATTCCCTCTAGCGGGGGGGCCACATGAGCAGTTCTTC
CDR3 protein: CASSQFPLAGGPHEQFF

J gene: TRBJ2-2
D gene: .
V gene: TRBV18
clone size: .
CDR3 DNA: TGTGCCAGCTCACCTCAGGACTCCACCGGGGAGCTGTTTTTT
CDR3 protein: CASSPQDSTGELFF

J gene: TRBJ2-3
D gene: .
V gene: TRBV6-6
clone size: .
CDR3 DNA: TGTGCCAGCGGACAGTATAGCACAGATACGCAGTATTTT
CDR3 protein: CASGQYSTDTQYF

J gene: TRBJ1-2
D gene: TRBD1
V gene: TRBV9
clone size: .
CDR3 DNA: TGTGCCAGCAGCGGGACAGGTGGAGCCGATGGCTACACCTTC
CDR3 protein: CASSGTGGADGYTF

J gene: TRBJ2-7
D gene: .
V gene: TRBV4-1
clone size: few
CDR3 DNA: TGCGCCAGCAGCCAAGCCCAAGGGGCAGGGAGGTACGAGCAGTACTTC
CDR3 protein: CASSQAQGAGRYEQYF

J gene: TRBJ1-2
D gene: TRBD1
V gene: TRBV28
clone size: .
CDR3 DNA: TGTGCCAGCAGGCCGGACAGGTTGTCAGGCTACACCTTC
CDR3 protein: CASRPDRLSGYTF

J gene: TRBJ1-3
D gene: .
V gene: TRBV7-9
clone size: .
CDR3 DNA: TGTGCCAGCAGCTTAGGACTGGCTGGAAACACCATATATTTT
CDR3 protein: CASSLGLAGNTIYF

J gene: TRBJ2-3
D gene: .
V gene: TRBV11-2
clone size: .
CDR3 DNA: TGTGCCAGCAGCTTAGGGGCTAGCGGCACAGATACGCAGTATTTT
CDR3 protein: CASSLGASGTDTQYF

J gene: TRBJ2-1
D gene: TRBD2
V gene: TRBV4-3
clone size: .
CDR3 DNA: TGCGCCAGCAGCCAAGATGGACTAGCGGGGGTCCCGGAGAGTGAGCAGTTCTTC
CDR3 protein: CASSQDGLAGVPESEQFF

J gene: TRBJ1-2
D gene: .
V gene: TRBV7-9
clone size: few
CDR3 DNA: TGTGCCAGCAGCAGCCGCGGACAGACAAACTATGGCTACACCTTC
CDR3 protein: CASSSRGQTNYGYTF